This TCR beta chain was profiled in a study of cytomegalovirus exposure and HLA in healthy donors. Study conclusions and caveats: High specificity and sensitivity for cytomegalovirus status were reported for the classifier. Later analysis identified a missense DCLRE1C variant that was linked to TCR beta V- and J-gene trimming.

With 60 Vbeta and 13 Jbeta primers, the PCR was carried out. Clones were read by immunoSEQ multiplex PCR, and TCRdb kept only the in-frame ones, dropping some. In all, the sample yields some 120,000 clones. Turning to this clone: Its antigen is currently unknown.

This CDR3 region has 14 residues. CDR1 and CDR2 from the germline V gene are MNHEY and SVGAGI. V was clipped by 5 bases and J by 2 bases, with 12 bases between them. The chain combines TRBV6-5 with TRBJ1-1; D unresolved. The material sequenced was PBMCs. The source is a man younger than 40 in good health and CMV-seronegative. CDR3 sequence: CASSARTLNTEAFF. CDR3 bases: TGTGCCAGCAGTGCAAGGACTCTTAACACTGAAGCTTTCTTT.